Listed below are T cell receptor beta chains from one sample, sequenced in a study of metastatic and nonmetastatic thyroid tumors. With MiXCR, TCRdb reprocessed the PCR reads. This table has some 6,000 clones, 20% to 30% appearing once. The sample was adjacent normal tissue. The receptor set was obtained from a male donor with papillary thyroid cancer or a benign thyroid nodule (not recorded which). Some clones in this sample may be carry-over from other donors' samples. Each CDR3 is given with its conserved first and last residue. The D gene is left open where the match is weak. The size field is filled for only some rows; it gives once, few, many or a size class.

>-|TRBJ2-2|TRBV18|13|-
CASSPPNTGELFF
TGTGCCAGCTCACCCCCCAACACCGGGGAGCTGTTTTTT
>-|TRBJ1-1|TRBV6-2/TRBV6-3|12|-
CGCRYTNTEAFF
TGTGGGTGCAGGTACACAAACACTGAAGCTTTCTTT
>-|TRBJ2-1|TRBV27|15|many
CASSLSTQGRNEQFF
TGTGCCAGCAGTTTATCGACCCAGGGGAGGAATGAGCAGTTCTTC
>-|TRBJ1-2|TRBV29-1|11|few
CSAGLTYGYTF
TGCAGCGCCGGGTTAACCTATGGCTACACCTTC
>-|TRBJ2-3|TRBV6-1|12|medium-sized
CASSDRTDTQYF
TGTGCCAGCAGCGACAGGACAGATACGCAGTATTTT
>TRBD1|TRBJ1-3|TRBV19|15|few
CASSIGTGSGNTIYF
TGTGCCAGTAGTATAGGGACAGGGTCTGGAAACACCATATATTTT
>TRBD1|TRBJ2-7|TRBV28|15|-
CASTHPGQGLYEQYF
TGTGCCAGCACCCACCCGGGACAGGGCCTCTACGAGCAGTACTTC
>-|TRBJ2-3|TRBV6-2/TRBV6-3|15|many
CASSYSPVYTDTQYF
TGTGCCAGCAGTTACTCACCGGTTTACACAGATACGCAGTATTTT
>TRBD2|TRBJ2-5|TRBV5-1|15|medium-sized
CASRSSGGSQETQYF
TGCGCCAGCAGAAGTTCGGGGGGAAGTCAAGAGACCCAGTACTTC
>TRBD1|TRBJ1-5|TRBV12-3/TRBV12-4|14|-
CASSLSTDRGGGHF
TGTGCCAGCAGTTTGTCAACGGACAGGGGAGGTGGGCATTTT
>TRBD1|TRBJ1-4|TRBV7-6|14|many
CASSFRQGREKLFF
TGTGCCAGCAGCTTCCGACAGGGACGAGAAAAACTGTTTTTT
>TRBD2|TRBJ2-2|TRBV20-1|14|-
CSALSGGGTGELFF
TGCAGTGCTCTAAGCGGGGGGGGCACCGGGGAGCTGTTTTTT
>TRBD1|TRBJ1-5|TRBV6-1|15|many
CASSVDRGQNQPQHF
TGTGCCAGCAGTGTCGACAGGGGGCAGAATCAGCCCCAGCATTTT
>-|TRBJ2-5|TRBV6-2/TRBV6-3|15|-
CASSYSIGLQETQYF
TGTGCCAGCAGTTACTCGATCGGACTGCAAGAGACCCAGTACTTC
>TRBD2|TRBJ2-1|TRBV28|13|few
CASSLSAGLERFF
TGTGCCAGCAGTTTATCAGCGGGGTTAGAACGGTTCTTC
>TRBD1|TRBJ2-5|TRBV7-9|17|many
CASSPWTGTGSQETQYF
TGTGCCAGCAGCCCGTGGACCGGGACAGGGTCCCAAGAGACCCAGTACTTC
>-|TRBJ2-3|TRBV19|14|few
CASSPQGGRDTQYF
TGTGCCAGTAGTCCCCAGGGGGGGAGGGATACGCAGTATTTT
>-|TRBJ2-3|TRBV27|14|few
CASSSVVFTDTQYF
TGTGCCAGCAGTTCGGTCGTGTTCACAGATACGCAGTATTTT
>-|TRBJ1-2|TRBV6-1|15|many
CASSEGLWSNYGYTF
TGTGCCAGCAGTGAAGGATTGTGGAGTAACTATGGCTACACCTTC
>-|TRBJ1-1|TRBV19|12|few
CASSDVGTKTFF
TGTGCCAGTAGTGATGTCGGGACAAAGACTTTCTTT
>TRBD1|TRBJ1-5|TRBV2|14|many
CASSEQTGNQPQHF
TGTGCCAGCAGTGAACAGACAGGGAATCAGCCCCAGCATTTT
>-|TRBJ2-7|TRBV9|14|few
CASTVRQPTYEQYF
TGTGCCAGCACCGTAAGGCAGCCAACCTACGAGCAGTACTTC
>-|TRBJ2-7|TRBV11-3|12|medium-sized
CASSPAGYEQYF
TGTGCCAGCAGCCCAGCCGGTTACGAGCAGTACTTC
>-|TRBJ2-7|TRBV6-2/TRBV6-3|14|few
CASSYGSGVVEQYF
TGTGCCAGCAGTTACGGTTCTGGGGTGGTCGAGCAGTACTTC
>-|TRBJ2-1|TRBV28|16|medium-sized
CASSPRGVGSYNEQFF
TGTGCCAGCAGCCCCCGTGGGGTGGGCTCCTACAATGAGCAGTTCTTC
>-|TRBJ2-7|TRBV12-3/TRBV12-4|13|few
CASSLAQGHEQYF
TGTGCCAGCAGTTTAGCGCAAGGGCACGAGCAGTACTTC
>-|TRBJ1-5|TRBV20-1|15|-
CSARVAQDSNQPQHF
TGCAGTGCTAGAGTAGCACAGGATAGCAATCAGCCCCAGCATTTT
>-|TRBJ2-7|TRBV11-2|13|-
CASSLGQVYEQYF
TGTGCCAGCAGCTTGGGGCAGGTTTACGAGCAGTACTTC
>-|TRBJ2-7|TRBV3-1|15|many
CASSQDWHPQEEQYF
TGTGCCAGCAGCCAAGATTGGCACCCCCAGGAGGAGCAGTACTTC
>TRBD1|TRBJ2-7|TRBV5-6|14|few
CASSLRQGQNEQYF
TGTGCCAGCAGCTTGCGACAGGGTCAGAACGAGCAGTACTTC
>TRBD1|TRBJ1-2|TRBV11-3|15|few
CASSFSTGAAYGYTF
TGTGCCAGCAGCTTTTCGACAGGGGCGGCCTATGGCTACACCTTC
>TRBD1|TRBJ2-2|TRBV3-1|15|-
CASSPSQGDTGELFF
TGTGCCAGCAGCCCGTCACAGGGGGACACCGGGGAGCTGTTTTTT
>TRBD1|TRBJ1-4|TRBV18|15|-
CASSQGQGRNEKLFF
TGTGCCAGCTCTCAGGGACAGGGGCGAAATGAAAAACTGTTTTTT
>-|TRBJ1-1|TRBV19|13|many
CASSIGQNTEAFF
TGTGCCAGTAGTATAGGCCAGAACACTGAAGCTTTCTTT
>-|TRBJ2-7|TRBV11-2|12|-
CASGGSSYEQYF
TGTGCCAGTGGCGGATCCTCCTACGAGCAGTACTTC
>TRBD1|TRBJ2-7|TRBV10-3|15|medium-sized
CAISGGERQGHEQYF
TGTGCCATCAGTGGGGGCGAGAGACAGGGTCACGAGCAGTACTTC
>TRBD2|TRBJ2-5|TRBV20-1|15|medium-sized
CSASPTSGSQETQYF
TGCAGTGCTAGCCCGACTAGCGGGAGCCAAGAGACCCAGTACTTC
>TRBD1|TRBJ1-2|TRBV27|17|-
CASRPENPGTGVLGYTF
TGTGCCAGCAGACCGGAAAATCCCGGGACAGGGGTCCTCGGCTACACCTTC
>-|TRBJ2-2|TRBV6-5|17|-
CASIRTGPALNTGELFF
TGTGCCAGCATTAGAACGGGACCAGCGCTGAACACCGGGGAGCTGTTTTTT
>TRBD1|TRBJ2-7|TRBV10-3|14|few
CAIRDRGSAYEQYF
TGTGCCATCAGGGACAGGGGCAGTGCCTACGAGCAGTACTTC
>-|TRBJ1-1|TRBV6-1|13|medium-sized
CASSGQLNTEAFF
TGTGCCAGCAGCGGACAGCTGAACACTGAAGCTTTCTTT
>TRBD1|TRBJ2-4|TRBV6-1|16|-
CASGQGEGLAKNIQYF
TGTGCCAGCGGACAGGGTGAGGGTCTAGCCAAAAACATTCAGTACTTC
>-|TRBJ1-1|TRBV30|13|medium-sized
CAWTRTVGTEAFF
TGTGCCTGGACGAGGACAGTGGGGACTGAAGCTTTCTTT
>TRBD1|TRBJ2-1|TRBV5-1|15|once
CASSVAGGDYNKQFF
TGCGCCAGCAGCGTAGCAGGGGGCGACTACAATAAGCAGTTCTTC
>-|TRBJ2-2|TRBV3-1|11|many
CASKDTGELFF
TGTGCCAGCAAAGACACCGGGGAGCTGTTTTTT
>-|TRBJ1-2|TRBV12-3/TRBV12-4|12|-
CASSLNNYGYTF
TGTGCCAGCAGTTTGAATAACTATGGCTACACCTTC
>-|TRBJ2-3|TRBV2|14|medium-sized
CASQPRVATDTQYF
TGTGCCAGCCAACCTAGGGTAGCAACAGATACGCAGTATTTT
>-|TRBJ2-2|TRBV9|14|-
CASSGVGDTGELFF
TGTGCCAGCAGCGGTGTTGGGGACACCGGGGAGCTGTTTTTT
>-|TRBJ2-1|TRBV7-3|16|-
CASSLRGDFSYNEQFF
TGTGCCAGCAGCTTAAGGGGCGACTTCTCCTACAATGAGCAGTTCTTC
>TRBD1|TRBJ2-3|TRBV28|17|-
CASADDKGQGGTDTQYF
TGTGCCAGCGCTGATGACAAGGGACAGGGAGGGACAGATACGCAGTATTTT
>-|TRBJ2-7|TRBV12-3/TRBV12-4|12|few
CASSLGPREQYF
TGTGCCAGCAGTTTAGGGCCTAGGGAGCAGTACTTC
>-|TRBJ2-1|TRBV7-8|16|-
CASSSATGTLNNEQFF
TGTGCCAGCAGCTCCGCGACTGGGACACTTAACAATGAGCAGTTCTTC
>-|TRBJ1-1|TRBV20-1|14|once
CSARALKSDTEAFF
TGCAGTGCTAGAGCACTCAAATCGGACACTGAAGCTTTCTTT